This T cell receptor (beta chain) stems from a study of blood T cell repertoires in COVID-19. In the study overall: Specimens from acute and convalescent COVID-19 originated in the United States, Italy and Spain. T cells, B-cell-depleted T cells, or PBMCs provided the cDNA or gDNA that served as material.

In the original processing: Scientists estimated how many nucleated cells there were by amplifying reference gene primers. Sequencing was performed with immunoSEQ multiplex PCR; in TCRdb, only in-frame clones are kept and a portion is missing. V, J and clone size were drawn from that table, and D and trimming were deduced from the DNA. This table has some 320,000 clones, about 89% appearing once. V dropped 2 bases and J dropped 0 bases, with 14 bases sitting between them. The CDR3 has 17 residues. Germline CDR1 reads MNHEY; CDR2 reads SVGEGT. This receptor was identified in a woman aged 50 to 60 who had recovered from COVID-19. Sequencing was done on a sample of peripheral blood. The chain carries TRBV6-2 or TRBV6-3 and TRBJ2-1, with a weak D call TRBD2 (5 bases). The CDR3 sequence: CASSYLAVGLSYNEQFF. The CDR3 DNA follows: TGTGCCAGCAGTTACCTTGCGGTCGGACTCTCCTACAATGAGCAGTTCTTC.